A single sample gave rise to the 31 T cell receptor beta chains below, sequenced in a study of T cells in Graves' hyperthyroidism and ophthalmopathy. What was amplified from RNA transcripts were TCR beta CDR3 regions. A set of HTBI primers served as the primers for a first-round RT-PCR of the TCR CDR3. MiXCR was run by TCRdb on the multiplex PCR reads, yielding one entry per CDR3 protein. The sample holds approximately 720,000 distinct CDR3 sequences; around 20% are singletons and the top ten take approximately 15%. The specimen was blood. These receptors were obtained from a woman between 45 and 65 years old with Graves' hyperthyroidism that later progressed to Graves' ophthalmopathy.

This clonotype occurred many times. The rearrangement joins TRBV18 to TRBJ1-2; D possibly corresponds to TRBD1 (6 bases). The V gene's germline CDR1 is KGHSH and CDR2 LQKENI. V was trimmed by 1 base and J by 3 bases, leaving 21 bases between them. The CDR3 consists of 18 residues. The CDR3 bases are TGTGCCAGCTCACCACGTCAGGTATCACGACAGGAATACTATGGCTACACCTTC. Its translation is CASSPRQVSRQEYYGYTF.

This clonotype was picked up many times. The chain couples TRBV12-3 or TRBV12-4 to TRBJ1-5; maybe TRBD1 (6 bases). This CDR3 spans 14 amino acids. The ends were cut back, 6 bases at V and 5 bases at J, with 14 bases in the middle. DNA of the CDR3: TGTGCCAGCAGCCGTTCGGGGGGCTATCAGCCCCAGCATTTT. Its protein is CASSRSGGYQPQHF.

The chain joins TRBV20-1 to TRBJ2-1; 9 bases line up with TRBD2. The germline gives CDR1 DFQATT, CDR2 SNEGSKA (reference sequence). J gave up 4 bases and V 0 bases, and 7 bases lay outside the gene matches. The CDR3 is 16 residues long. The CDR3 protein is CSARDPERGAYNEQFF. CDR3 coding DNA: TGCAGTGCTAGAGATCCTGAGCGGGGGGCTTACAATGAGCAGTTCTTC.

As DNA, the CDR3 is TGCAGTGCTAGAGATACCCCAGGGGGCAATGAGCAGTACTTC. Translation gives CSARDTPGGNEQYF. The chain joins TRBV20-1 to TRBJ2-7; 8 nucleotides align to TRBD1. J was trimmed by 7 bases and V by 0 bases; bases with no gene match: 8. This CDR3 contains 14 residues. From germline, CDR1 is DFQATT and CDR2 SNEGSKA (reference sequence).

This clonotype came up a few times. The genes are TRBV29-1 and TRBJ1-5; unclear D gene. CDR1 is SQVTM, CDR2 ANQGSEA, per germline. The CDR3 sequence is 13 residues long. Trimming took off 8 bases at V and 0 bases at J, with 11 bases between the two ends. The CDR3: CSCAVDSNQPQHF. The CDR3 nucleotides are TGCAGCTGCGCGGTGGATAGCAATCAGCCCCAGCATTTT.

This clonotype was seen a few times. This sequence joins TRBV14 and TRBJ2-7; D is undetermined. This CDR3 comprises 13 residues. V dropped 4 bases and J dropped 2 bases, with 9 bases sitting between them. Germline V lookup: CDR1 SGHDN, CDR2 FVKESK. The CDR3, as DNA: TGTGCCAGCAGCCCGGTCACAGCCTACGAGCAGTACTTC. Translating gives CASSPVTAYEQYF. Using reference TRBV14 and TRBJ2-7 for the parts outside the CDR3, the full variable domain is EAGVTQFPSHSVIEKGQTVTLRCDPISGHDNLYWYRRVMGKEIKFLLHFVKESKQDESGMPNNRFLAERTGGTYSTLKVQPAELEDSGVYFCASSPVTAYEQYFGPGTRLTVT.

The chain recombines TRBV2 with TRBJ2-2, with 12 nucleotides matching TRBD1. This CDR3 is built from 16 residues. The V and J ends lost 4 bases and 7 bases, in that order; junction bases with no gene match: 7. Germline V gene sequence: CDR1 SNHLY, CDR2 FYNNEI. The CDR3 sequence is CASSAGDRGPVGELFF. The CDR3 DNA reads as TGTGCCAGCAGTGCGGGGGACAGGGGGCCGGTCGGGGAGCTGTTTTTT. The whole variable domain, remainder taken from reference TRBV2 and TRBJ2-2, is EPEVTQTPSHQVTQMGQEVILRCVPISNHLYFYWYRQILGQKVEFLVSFYNNEISEKSEIFDDQFSVERPDGSNFTLKIRSTKLEDSAMYFCASSAGDRGPVGELFFGEGSRLTVL.

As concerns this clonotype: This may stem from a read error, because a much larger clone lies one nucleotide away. CDR3 loop: CSASGRENQPQHF. The CDR3 DNA sequence: TGCAGTGCTAGTGGACGGGAGAATCAGCCCCAGCATTTT. The chain combines TRBV20-1 with TRBJ1-5; D gene ambiguous. The CDR3 is made up of 13 amino acids. V was pared by 3 bases and J by 4 bases, with 10 bases between. From germline, CDR1 is DFQATT and CDR2 SNEGSKA (reference sequence).

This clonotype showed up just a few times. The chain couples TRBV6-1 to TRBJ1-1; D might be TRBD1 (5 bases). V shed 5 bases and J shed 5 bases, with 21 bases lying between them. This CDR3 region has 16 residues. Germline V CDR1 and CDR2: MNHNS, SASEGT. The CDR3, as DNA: TGTGCCAGCAGTTATGAAGGGTGGGGAGCAGGGACTGAAGCTTTCTTT. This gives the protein CASSYEGWGAGTEAFF.

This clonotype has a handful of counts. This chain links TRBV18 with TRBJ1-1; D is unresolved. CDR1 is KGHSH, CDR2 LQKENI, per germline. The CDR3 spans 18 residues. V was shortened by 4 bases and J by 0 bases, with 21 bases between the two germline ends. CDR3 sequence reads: CASSLRLTEIVMNTEAFF. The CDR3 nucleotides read TGTGCCAGCTCACTCCGACTAACTGAGATTGTCATGAACACTGAAGCTTTCTTT. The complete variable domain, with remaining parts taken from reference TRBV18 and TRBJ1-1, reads NAGVMQNPRHLVRRRGQEARLRCSPMKGHSHVYWYRQLPEEGLKFMVYLQKENIIDESGMPKERFSAEFPKEGPSILRIQQVVRGDSAAYFCASSLRLTEIVMNTEAFFGQGTRLTVV.

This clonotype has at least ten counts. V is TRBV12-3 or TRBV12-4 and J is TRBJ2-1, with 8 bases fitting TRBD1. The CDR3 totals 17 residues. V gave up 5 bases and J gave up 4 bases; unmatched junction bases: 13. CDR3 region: CASSPLIPGQEYNEQFF. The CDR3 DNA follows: TGTGCCAGCAGTCCGCTGATACCGGGACAGGAGTACAATGAGCAGTTCTTC.

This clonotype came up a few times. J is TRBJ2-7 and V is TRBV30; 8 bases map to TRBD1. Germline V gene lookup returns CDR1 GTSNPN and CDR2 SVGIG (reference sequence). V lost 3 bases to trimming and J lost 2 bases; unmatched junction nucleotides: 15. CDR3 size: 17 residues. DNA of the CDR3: TGTGCCTGGAGCGAATTTTACCCCGGGACAGGACCCTACGAGCAGTACTTC. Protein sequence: CAWSEFYPGTGPYEQYF.

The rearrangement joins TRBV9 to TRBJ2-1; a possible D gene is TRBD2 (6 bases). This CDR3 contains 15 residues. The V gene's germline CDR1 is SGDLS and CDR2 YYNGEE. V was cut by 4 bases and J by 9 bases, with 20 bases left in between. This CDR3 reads CASSLSGARGSEQFF. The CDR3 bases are TGTGCCAGCAGCCTCTCCGGGGCCCGGGGGAGTGAGCAGTTCTTC.

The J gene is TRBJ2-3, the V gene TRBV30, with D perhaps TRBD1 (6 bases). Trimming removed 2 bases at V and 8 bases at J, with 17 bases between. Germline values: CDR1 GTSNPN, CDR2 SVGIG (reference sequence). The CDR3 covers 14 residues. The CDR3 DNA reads TGTGCCTGGAGTACCAGACAGGTGCAGGGTACGCAGTATTTT. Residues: CAWSTRQVQGTQYF.

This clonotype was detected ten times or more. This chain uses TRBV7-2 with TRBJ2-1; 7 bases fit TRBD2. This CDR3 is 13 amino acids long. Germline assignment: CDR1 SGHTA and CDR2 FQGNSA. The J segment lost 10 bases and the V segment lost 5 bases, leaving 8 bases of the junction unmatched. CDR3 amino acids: CASSPAGTKEQFF. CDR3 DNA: TGTGCCAGCAGCCCCGCCGGGACTAAAGAGCAGTTCTTC.

As DNA, the CDR3 is TGTGCCATCAGTGAGAGTTCCACCGGGGAGCTGTTTTTT. Translation gives CAISESSTGELFF. This chain connects TRBV10-3 to TRBJ2-2; D unclear. Germline V gene data show CDR1 as ENHRY and CDR2 as SYGVKD. The CDR3 totals 13 residues. Trimming shortened V by 2 bases and J by 4 bases, and 5 bases separated the two germline ends.

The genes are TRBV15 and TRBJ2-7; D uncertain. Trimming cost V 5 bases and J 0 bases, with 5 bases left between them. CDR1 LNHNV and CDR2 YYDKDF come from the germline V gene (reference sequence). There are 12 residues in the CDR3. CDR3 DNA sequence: TGTGCCACCAGCGAGAGCTCCTACGAGCAGTACTTC. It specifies CATSESSYEQYF.

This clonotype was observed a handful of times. The CDR3 sequence is CASSLWYRGAKNIQYF. In nucleotides, the CDR3 is TGTGCCAGCAGCTTGTGGTATCGGGGGGCCAAAAACATTCAGTACTTC. The J gene is TRBJ2-4, the V gene TRBV5-5, with a possible D match to TRBD2 (6 bases). Germline CDR1 reads SGHKS; CDR2 reads YYEKEE (reference sequence). The V end was cut by 1 base, the J end by 1 base, with 12 bases between. The CDR3 runs 16 residues.

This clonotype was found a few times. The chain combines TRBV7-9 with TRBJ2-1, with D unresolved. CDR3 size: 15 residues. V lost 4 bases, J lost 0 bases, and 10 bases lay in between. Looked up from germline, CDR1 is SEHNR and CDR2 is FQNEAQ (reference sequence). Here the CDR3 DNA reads TGTGCCAGCAGCTCCGCAGGAAGCTCCTACAATGAGCAGTTCTTC. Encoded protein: CASSSAGSSYNEQFF.

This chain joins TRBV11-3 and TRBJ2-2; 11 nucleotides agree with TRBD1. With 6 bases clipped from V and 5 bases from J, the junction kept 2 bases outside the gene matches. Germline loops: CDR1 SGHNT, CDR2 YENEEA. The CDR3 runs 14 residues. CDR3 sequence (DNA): TGTGCCAGCAGGGGGACAGGGGGAACCGGGGAGCTGTTTTTT. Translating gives CASRGTGGTGELFF.

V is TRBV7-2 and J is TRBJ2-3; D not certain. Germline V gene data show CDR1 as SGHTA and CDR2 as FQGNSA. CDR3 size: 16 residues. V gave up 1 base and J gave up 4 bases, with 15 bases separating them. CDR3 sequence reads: CASSLGPDGWADTQYF. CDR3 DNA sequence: TGTGCCAGCAGCTTAGGCCCCGACGGATGGGCAGATACGCAGTATTTT.

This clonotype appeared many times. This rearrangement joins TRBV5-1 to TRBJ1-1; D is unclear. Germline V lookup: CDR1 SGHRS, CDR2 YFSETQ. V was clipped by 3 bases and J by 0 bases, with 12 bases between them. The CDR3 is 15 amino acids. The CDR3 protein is CASSSKTAVNTEAFF. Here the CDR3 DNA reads TGCGCCAGCAGCTCCAAGACGGCGGTGAACACTGAAGCTTTCTTT.

CDR3 sequence reads: CASSNLLGQGNSGQPQHF. Here the CDR3 DNA reads TGTGCCAGTAGTAACCTCCTCGGACAGGGAAATTCGGGTCAGCCCCAGCATTTT. The chain carries TRBV19 and TRBJ1-5; 8 positions agree with TRBD1. The CDR3 totals 18 residues. Trimming removed 4 bases from V and 6 bases from J; junction bases left unmatched: 17. Germline loops: CDR1 LNHDA, CDR2 SQIVND (reference sequence). The whole variable domain, remainder taken from reference TRBV19 and TRBJ1-5, is DGGITQSPKYLFRKEGQNVTLSCEQNLNHDAMYWYRQDPGQGLRLIYYSQIVNDFQKGDIAEGYSVSREKKESFPLTVTSAQKNPTAFYLCASSNLLGQGNSGQPQHFGDGTRLSIL.

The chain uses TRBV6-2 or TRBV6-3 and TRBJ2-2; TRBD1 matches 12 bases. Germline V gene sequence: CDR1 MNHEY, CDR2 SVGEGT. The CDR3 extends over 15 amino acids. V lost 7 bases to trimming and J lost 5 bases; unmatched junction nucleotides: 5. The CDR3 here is CASKEGQGATGELFF. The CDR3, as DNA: TGTGCCAGCAAAGAGGGACAGGGGGCAACCGGGGAGCTGTTTTTT.

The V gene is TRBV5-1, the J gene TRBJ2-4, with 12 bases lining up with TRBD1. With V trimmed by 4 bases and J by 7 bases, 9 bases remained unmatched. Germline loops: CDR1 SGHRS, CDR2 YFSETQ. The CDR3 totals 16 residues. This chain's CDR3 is CASSRGTGGGSNIQYF. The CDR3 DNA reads TGCGCCAGCAGCCGCGGGACAGGGGGCGGATCGAACATTCAGTACTTC.

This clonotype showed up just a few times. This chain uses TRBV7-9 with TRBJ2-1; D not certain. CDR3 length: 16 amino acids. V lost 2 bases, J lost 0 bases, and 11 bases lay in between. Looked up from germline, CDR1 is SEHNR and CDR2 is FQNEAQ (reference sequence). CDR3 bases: TGTGCCAGCAGCTTATGGGCCCGGGTCTCCTACAATGAGCAGTTCTTC. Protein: CASSLWARVSYNEQFF.

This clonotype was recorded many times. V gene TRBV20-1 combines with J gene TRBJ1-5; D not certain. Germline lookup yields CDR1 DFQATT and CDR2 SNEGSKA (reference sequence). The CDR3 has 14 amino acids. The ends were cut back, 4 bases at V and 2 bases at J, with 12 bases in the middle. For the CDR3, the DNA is TGCAGTGCTAAGGAGATGAGGGGCAATCAGCCCCAGCATTTT. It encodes CSAKEMRGNQPQHF.

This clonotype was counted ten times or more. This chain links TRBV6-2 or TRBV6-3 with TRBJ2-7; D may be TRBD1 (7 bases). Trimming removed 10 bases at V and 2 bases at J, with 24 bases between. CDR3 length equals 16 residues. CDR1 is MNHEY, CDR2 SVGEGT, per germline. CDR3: CATRHERGRGAYEQYF. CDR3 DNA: TGTGCCACCCGACACGAACGCGGCAGGGGGGCCTACGAGCAGTACTTC.

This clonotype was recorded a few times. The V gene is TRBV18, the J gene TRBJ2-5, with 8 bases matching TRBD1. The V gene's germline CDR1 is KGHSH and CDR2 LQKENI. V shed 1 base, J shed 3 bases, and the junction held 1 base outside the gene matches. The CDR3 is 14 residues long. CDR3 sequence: CASSPQTGEETQYF. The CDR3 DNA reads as TGTGCCAGCTCACCACAGACAGGGGAAGAGACCCAGTACTTC.

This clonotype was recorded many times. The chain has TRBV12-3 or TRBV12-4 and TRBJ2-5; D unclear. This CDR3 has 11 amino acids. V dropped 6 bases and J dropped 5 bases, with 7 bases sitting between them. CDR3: CASSLSETQYF. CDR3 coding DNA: TGTGCCAGCAGCTTATCTGAGACCCAGTACTTC.

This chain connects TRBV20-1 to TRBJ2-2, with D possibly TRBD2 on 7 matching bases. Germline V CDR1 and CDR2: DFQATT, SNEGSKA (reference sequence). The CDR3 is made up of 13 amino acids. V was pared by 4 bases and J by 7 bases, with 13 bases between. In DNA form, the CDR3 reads TGCAGTGCTACCGGGGGGCGGGTCGGGGAGCTGTTTTTT. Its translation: CSATGGRVGELFF.